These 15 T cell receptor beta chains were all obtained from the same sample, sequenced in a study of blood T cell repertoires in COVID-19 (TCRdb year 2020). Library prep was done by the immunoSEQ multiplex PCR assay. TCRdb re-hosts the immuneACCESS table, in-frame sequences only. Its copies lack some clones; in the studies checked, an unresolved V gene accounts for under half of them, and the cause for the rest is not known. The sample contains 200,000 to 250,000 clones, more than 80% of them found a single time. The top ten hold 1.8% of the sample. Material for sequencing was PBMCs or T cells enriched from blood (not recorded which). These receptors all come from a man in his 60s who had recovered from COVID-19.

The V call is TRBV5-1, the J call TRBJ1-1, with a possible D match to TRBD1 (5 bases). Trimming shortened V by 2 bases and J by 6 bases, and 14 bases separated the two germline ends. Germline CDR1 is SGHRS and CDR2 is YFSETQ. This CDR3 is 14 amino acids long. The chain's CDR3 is CASSFGGLQAEAFF. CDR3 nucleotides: TGCGCCAGCAGCTTTGGAGGGTTACAGGCTGAAGCTTTCTTT.

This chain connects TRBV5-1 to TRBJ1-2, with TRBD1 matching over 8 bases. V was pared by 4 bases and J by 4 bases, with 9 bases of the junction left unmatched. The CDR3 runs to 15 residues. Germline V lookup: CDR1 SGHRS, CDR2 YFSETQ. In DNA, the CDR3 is TGCGCCAGCAGCCCGGGACAGGTCTCCACCTATGGCTACACCTTC. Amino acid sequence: CASSPGQVSTYGYTF.

As DNA, the CDR3 is TGTGCCAGCACCAGACAGGGTTGGGAGACCCAGTACTTC. This gives the protein CASTRQGWETQYF. The V and J genes are TRBV6-5 and TRBJ2-5, with 7 bases fitting TRBD1. Germline V gene sequence: CDR1 MNHEY, CDR2 SVGAGI. With 7 bases clipped from V and 5 bases from J, the junction kept 7 bases outside the gene matches. The CDR3 sequence is 13 residues long.

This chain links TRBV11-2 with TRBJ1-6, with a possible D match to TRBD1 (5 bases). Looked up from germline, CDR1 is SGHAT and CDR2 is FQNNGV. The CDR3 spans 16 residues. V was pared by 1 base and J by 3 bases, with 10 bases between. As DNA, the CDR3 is TGTGCCAGCAGCTTAGTGGGGGGGGACTATAATTCACCCCTCCACTTT. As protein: CASSLVGGDYNSPLHF.

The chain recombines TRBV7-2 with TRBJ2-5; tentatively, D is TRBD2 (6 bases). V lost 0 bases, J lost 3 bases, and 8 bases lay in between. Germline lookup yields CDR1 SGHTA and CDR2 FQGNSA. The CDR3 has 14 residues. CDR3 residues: CASSLAWREETQYF. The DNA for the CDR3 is TGTGCCAGCAGCTTAGCGTGGAGGGAAGAGACCCAGTACTTC.

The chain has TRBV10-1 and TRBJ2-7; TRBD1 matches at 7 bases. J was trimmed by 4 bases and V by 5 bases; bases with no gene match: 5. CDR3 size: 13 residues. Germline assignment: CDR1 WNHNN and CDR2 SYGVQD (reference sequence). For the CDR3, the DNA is TGCGCCAGCAGTACGGGACAGCAATACGAGCAGTACTTC. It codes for CASSTGQQYEQYF.

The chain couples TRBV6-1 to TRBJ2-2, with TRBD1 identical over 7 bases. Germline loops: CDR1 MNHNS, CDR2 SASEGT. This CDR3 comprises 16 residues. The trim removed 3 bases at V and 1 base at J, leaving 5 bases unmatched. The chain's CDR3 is CASSDLGQKNTGELFF. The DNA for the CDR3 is TGTGCCAGCAGTGATCTGGGACAGAAGAACACCGGGGAGCTGTTTTTT.

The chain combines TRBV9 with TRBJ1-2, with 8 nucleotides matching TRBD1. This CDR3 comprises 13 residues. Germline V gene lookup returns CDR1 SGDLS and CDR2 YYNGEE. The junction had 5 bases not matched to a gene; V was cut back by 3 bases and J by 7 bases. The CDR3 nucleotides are TGTGCCAGCAGCGCCGGACAGGGAGCTGGCTACACCTTC. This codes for CASSAGQGAGYTF.

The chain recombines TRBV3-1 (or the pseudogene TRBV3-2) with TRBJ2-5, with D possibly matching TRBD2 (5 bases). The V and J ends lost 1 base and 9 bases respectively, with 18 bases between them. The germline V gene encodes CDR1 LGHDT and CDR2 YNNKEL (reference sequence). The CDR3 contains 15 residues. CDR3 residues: CASSQARAESKSQYF. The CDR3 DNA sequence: TGTGCCAGCAGCCAAGCGAGGGCGGAGAGTAAGTCCCAGTACTTC.

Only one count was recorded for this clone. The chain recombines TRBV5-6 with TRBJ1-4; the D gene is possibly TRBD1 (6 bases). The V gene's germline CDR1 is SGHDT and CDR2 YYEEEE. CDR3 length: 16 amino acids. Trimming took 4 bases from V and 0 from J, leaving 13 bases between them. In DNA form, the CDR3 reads TGTGCCAGCAGCATCAGGGGCTCAACAACTAATGAAAAACTGTTTTTT. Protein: CASSIRGSTTNEKLFF.

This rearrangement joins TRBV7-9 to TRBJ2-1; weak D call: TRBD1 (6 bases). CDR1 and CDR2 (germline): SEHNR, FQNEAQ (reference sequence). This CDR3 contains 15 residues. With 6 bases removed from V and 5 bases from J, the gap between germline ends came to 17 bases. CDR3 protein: CASSQPQGVNNEQFF. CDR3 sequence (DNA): TGTGCCAGCAGTCAACCACAGGGCGTGAACAATGAGCAGTTCTTC.

The CDR3 spells CASSNPRDRLNSPLHF. Here the CDR3 DNA reads TGTGCCAGTAGCAACCCACGGGACAGGTTAAATTCACCCCTCCACTTT. The rearrangement links TRBV19 to TRBJ1-6; 8 bases map to TRBD1. Trimming took 6 bases from V and 7 from J; bases not matched to a gene: 11. The CDR3 totals 16 residues. Germline V gene sequence: CDR1 LNHDA, CDR2 SQIVND (reference sequence). The full variable domain, its missing parts supplied by reference TRBV19 and TRBJ1-6, is DGGITQSPKYLFRKEGQNVTLSCEQNLNHDAMYWYRQDPGQGLRLIYYSQIVNDFQKGDIAEGYSVSREKKESFPLTVTSAQKNPTAFYLCASSNPRDRLNSPLHFGNGTRLTVT.

The CDR3 coding sequence is TGTGCCAGCAGTGAAGCTAGGACAGGGGCCAACGTCCTGACTTTC. Encoded protein: CASSEARTGANVLTF. The rearrangement uses TRBV2 and TRBJ2-6; TRBD1 might be the D (5 bases). Germline assignment: CDR1 SNHLY and CDR2 FYNNEI. This CDR3 contains 15 residues. V lost 0 bases, J lost 4 bases, and 7 bases lay in between.

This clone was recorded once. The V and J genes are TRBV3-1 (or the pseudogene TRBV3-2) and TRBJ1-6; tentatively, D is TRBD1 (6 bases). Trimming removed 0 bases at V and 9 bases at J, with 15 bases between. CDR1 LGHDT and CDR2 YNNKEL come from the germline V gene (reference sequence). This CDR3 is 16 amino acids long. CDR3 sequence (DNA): TGTGCCAGCAGCCAAGATAGGGGGGGGATGGGTTCACCCCTCCACTTT. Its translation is CASSQDRGGMGSPLHF.

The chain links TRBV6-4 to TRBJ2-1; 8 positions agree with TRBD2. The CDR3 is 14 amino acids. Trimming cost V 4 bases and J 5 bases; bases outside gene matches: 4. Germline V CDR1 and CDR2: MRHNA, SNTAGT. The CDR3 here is CASSAGGPDNEQFF. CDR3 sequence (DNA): TGTGCCAGCAGTGCGGGGGGGCCTGACAATGAGCAGTTCTTC.